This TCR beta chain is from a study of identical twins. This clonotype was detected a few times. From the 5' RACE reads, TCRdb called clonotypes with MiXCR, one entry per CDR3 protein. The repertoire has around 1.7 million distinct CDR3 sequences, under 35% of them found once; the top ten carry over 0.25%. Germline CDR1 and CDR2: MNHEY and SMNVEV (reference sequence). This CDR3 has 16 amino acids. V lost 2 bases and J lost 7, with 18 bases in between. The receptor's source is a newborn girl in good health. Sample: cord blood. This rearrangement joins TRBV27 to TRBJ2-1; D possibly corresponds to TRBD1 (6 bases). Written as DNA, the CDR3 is TGTGCCAGCAGTTTACTTGCCCAGGGGCGAAGGAATGAGCAGTTCTTC. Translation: CASSLLAQGRRNEQFF.